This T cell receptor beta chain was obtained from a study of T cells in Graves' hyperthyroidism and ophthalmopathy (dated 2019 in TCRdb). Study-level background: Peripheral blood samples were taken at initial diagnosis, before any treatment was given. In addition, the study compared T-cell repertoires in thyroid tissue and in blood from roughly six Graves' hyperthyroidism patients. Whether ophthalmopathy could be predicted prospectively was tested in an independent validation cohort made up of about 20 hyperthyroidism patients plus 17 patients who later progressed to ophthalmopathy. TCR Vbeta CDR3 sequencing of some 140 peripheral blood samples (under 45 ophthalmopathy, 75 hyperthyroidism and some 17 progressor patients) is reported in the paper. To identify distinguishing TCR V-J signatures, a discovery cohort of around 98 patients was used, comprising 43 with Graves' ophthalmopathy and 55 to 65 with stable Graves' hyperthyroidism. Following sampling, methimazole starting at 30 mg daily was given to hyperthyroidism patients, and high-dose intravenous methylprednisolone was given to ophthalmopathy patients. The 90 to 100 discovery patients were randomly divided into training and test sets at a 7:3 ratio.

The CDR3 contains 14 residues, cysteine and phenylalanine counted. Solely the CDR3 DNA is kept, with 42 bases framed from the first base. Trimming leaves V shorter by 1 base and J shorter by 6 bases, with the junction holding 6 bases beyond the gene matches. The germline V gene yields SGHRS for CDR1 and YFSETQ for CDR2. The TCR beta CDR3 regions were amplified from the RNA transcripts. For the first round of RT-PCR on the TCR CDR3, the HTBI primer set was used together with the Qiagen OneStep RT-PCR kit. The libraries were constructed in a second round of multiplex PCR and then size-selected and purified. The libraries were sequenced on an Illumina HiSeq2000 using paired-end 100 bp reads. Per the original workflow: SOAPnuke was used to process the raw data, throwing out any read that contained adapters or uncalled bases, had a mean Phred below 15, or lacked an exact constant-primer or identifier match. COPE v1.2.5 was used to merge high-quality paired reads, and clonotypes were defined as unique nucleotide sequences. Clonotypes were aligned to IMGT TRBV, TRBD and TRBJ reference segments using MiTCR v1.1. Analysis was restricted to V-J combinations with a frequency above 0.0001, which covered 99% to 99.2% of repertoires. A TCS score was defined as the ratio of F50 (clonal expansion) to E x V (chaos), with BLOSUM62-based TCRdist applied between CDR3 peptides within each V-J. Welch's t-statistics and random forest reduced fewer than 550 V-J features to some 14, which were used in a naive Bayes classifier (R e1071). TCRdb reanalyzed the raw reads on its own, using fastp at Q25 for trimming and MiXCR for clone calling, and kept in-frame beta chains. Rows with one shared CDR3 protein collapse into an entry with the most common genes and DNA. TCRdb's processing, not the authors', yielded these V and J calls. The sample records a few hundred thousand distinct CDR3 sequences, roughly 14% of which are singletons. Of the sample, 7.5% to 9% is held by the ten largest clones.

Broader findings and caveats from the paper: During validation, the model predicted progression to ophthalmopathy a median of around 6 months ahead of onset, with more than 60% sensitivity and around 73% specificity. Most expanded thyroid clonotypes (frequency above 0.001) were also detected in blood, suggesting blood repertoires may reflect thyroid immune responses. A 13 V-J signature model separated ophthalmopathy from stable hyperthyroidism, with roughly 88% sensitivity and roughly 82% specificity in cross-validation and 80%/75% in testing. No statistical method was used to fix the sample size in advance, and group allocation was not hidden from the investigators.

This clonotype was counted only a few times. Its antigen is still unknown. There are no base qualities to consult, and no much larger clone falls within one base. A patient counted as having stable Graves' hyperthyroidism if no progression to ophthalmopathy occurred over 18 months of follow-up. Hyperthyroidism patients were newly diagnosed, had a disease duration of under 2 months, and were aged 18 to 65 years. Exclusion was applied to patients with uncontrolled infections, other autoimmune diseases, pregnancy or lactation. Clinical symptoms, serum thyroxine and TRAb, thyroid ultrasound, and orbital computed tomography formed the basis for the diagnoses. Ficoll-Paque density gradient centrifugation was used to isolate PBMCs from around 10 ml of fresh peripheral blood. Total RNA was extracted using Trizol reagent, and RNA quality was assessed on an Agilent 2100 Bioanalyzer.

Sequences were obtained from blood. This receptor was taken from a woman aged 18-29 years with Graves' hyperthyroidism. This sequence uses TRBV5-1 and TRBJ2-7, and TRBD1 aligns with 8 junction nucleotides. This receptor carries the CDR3 CASSLMDRVGEQYF. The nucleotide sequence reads TGCGCCAGCAGCTTGATGGACAGGGTGGGCGAGCAGTACTTC.